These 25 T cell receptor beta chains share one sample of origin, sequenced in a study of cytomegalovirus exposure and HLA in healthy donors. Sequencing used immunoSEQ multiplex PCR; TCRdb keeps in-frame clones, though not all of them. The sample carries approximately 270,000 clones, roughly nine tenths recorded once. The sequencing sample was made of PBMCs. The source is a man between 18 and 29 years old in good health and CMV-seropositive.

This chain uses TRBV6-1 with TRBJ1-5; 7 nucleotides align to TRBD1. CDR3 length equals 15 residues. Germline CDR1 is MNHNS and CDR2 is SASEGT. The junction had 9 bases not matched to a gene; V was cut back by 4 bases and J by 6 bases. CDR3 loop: CASSVPRDSAQPQHF. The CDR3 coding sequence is TGTGCCAGCAGTGTCCCGCGGGACAGTGCTCAGCCCCAGCATTTT.

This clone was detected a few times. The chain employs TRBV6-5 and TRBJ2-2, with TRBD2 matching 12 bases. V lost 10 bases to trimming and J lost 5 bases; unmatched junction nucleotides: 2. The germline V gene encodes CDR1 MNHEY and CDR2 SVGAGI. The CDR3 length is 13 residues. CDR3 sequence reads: CATGTSGTGELFF. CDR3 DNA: TGTGCCACTGGGACTAGCGGGACCGGGGAGCTGTTTTTT.

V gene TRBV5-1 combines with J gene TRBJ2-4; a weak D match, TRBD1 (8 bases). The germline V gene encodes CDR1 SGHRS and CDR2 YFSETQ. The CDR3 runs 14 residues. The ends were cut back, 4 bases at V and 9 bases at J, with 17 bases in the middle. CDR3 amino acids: CASSPQDREGIQYF. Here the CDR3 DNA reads TGCGCCAGCAGCCCTCAGGACAGGGAGGGCATTCAGTACTTC.

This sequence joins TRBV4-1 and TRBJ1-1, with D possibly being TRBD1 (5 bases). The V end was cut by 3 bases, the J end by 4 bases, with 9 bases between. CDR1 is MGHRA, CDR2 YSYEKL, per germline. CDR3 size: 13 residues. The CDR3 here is CASSHSGSTEAFF. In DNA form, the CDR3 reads TGCGCCAGCAGCCACTCAGGGTCCACTGAAGCTTTCTTT.

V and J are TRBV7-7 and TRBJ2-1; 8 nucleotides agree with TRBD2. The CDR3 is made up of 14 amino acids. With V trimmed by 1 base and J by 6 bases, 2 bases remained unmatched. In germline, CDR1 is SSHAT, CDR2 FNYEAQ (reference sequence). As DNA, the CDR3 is TGTGCCAGCAGCTTAGGACTAGCGAGCAATGAGCAGTTCTTC. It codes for CASSLGLASNEQFF.

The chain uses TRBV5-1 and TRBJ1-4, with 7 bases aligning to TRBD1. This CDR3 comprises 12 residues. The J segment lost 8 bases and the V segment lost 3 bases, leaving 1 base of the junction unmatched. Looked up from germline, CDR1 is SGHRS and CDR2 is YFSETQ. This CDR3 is CASSSDREKLFF. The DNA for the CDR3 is TGCGCCAGCAGCTCGGACAGGGAAAAACTGTTTTTT.

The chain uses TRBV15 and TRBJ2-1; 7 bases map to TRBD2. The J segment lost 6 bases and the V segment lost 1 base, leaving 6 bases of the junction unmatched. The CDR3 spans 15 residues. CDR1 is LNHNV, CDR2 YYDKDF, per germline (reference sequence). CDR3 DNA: TGTGCCACCAGCAGAGTTCGGGACTACCTCAATGAGCAGTTCTTC. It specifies CATSRVRDYLNEQFF.

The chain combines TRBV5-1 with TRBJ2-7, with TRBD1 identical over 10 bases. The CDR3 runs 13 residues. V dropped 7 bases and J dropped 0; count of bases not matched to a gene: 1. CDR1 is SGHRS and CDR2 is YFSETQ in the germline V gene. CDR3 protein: CASGQGGSYEQYF. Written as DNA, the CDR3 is TGCGCCAGCGGACAGGGGGGCTCCTACGAGCAGTACTTC.

DNA of the CDR3: TGTGCCAGTAAGCGAAACAGGGGTTCCTATGGCTACACCTTC. Translating it yields CASKRNRGSYGYTF. The chain carries TRBV19 and TRBJ1-2, with 7 nucleotides matching TRBD1. CDR3 length equals 14 residues. Trimming took 7 bases from V and 4 from J; bases not matched to a gene: 9. CDR1 and CDR2 from the germline V gene are LNHDA and SQIVND (reference sequence).

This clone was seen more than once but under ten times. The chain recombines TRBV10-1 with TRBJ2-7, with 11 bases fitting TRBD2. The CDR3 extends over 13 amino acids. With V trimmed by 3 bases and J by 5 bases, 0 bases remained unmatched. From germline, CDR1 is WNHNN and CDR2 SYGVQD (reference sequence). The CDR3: CASSDSGRDEQYF. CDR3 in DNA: TGCGCCAGCAGTGATAGCGGGAGGGACGAGCAGTACTTC.

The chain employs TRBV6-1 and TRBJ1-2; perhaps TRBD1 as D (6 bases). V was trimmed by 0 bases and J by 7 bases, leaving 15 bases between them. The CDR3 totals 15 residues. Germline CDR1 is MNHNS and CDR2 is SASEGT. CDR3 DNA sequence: TGTGCCAGCAGTGAAGCGCAACGGGGGGCGGTTGGCTACACCTTC. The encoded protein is CASSEAQRGAVGYTF.

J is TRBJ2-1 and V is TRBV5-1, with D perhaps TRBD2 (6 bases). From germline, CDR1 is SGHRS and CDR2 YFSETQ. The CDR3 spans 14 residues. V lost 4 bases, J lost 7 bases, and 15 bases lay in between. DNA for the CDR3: TGCGCCAGCAGCGTGACTAGTTTAGGGAATGAGCAGTTCTTC. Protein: CASSVTSLGNEQFF.

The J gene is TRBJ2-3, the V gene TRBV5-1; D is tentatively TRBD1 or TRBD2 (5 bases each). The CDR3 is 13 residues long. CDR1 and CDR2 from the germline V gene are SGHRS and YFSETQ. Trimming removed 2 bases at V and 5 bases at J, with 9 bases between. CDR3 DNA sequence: TGCGCCAGCAGCTTTTATGGGGGAGATACGCAGTATTTT. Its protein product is CASSFYGGDTQYF.

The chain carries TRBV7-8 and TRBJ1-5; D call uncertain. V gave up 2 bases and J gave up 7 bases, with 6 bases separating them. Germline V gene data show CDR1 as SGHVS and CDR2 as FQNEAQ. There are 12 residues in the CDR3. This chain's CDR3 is CASSLNGQPQHF. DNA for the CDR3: TGTGCCAGCAGCTTAAATGGACAGCCCCAGCATTTT.

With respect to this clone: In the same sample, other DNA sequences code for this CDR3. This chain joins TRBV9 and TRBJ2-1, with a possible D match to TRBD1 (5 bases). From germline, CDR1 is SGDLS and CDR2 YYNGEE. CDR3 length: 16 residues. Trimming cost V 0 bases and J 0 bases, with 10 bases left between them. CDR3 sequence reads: CASSVGGGSSYNEQFF. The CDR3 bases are TGTGCCAGCAGCGTAGGGGGCGGAAGCTCCTACAATGAGCAGTTCTTC.

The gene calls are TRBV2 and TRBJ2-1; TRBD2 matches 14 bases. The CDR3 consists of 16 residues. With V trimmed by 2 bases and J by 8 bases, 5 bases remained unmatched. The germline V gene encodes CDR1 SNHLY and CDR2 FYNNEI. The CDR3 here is CASSESRLAGGDEQFF. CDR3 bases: TGTGCCAGCAGTGAATCAAGACTAGCGGGGGGGGATGAGCAGTTCTTC.

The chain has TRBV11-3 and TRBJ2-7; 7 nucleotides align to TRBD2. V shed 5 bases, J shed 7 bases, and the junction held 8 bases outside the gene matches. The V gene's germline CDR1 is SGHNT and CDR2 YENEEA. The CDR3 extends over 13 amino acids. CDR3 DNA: TGTGCCAGCAGCATAGGACTAGGCGGTGAGCAGTACTTC. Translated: CASSIGLGGEQYF.

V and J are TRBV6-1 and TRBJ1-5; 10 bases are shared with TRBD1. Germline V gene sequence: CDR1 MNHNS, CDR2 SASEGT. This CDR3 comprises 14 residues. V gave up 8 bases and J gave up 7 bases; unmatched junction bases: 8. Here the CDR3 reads CASSGTGARQPQHF. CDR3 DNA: TGTGCCAGCTCCGGGACAGGGGCAAGACAGCCCCAGCATTTT.

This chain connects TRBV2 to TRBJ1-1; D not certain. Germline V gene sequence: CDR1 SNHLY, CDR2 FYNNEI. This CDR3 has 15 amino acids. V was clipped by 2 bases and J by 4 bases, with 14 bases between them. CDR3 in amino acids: CASSEPDNGGTEAFF. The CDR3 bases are TGTGCCAGCAGTGAACCTGATAACGGTGGCACTGAAGCTTTCTTT.

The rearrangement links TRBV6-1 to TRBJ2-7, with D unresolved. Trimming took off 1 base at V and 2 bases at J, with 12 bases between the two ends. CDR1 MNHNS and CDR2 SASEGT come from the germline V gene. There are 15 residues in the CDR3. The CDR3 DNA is TGTGCCAGCAGTGAAGGTTGGCAAGTTGCCTACGAGCAGTACTTC. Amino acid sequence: CASSEGWQVAYEQYF.

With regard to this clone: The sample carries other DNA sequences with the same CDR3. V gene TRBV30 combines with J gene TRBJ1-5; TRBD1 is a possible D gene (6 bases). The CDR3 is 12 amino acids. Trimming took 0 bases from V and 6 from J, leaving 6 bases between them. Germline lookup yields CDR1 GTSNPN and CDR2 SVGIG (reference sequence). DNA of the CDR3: TGTGCCTGGAGTGTACAGGGTCAGCCCCAGCATTTT. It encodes CAWSVQGQPQHF.

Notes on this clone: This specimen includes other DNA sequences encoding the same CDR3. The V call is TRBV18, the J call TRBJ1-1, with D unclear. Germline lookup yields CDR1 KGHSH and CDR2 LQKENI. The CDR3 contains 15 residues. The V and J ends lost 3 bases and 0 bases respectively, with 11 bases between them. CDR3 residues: CASSPRQSMNTEAFF. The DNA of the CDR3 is TGTGCCAGCTCACCTCGGCAGTCCATGAACACTGAAGCTTTCTTT.

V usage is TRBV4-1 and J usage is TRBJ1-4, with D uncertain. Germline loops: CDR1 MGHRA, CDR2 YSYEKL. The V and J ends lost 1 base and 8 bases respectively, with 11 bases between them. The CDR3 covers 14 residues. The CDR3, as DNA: TGCGCCAGCAGCCAAGTATCGAGGTTGGAAAAACTGTTTTTT. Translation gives CASSQVSRLEKLFF.

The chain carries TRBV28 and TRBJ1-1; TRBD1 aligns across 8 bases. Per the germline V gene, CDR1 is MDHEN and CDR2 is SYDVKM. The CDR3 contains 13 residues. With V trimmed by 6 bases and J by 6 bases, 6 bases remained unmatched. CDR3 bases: TGTGCCAGCAGAGCAGGGGGCAAAGCTGAAGCTTTCTTT. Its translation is CASRAGGKAEAFF. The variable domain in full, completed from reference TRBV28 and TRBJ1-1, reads DVKVTQSSRYLVKRTGEKVFLECVQDMDHENMFWYRQDPGLGLRLIYFSYDVKMKEKGDIPEGYSVSREKKERFSLILESASTNQTSMYLCASRAGGKAEAFFGQGTRLTVV.

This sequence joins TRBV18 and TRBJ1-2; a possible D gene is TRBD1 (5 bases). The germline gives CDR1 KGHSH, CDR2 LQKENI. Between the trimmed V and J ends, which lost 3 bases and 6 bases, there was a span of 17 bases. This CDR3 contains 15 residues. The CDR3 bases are TGTGCCAGCTCACCCGTCGTCCAGGGACTCGATGGCTACACCTTC. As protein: CASSPVVQGLDGYTF.